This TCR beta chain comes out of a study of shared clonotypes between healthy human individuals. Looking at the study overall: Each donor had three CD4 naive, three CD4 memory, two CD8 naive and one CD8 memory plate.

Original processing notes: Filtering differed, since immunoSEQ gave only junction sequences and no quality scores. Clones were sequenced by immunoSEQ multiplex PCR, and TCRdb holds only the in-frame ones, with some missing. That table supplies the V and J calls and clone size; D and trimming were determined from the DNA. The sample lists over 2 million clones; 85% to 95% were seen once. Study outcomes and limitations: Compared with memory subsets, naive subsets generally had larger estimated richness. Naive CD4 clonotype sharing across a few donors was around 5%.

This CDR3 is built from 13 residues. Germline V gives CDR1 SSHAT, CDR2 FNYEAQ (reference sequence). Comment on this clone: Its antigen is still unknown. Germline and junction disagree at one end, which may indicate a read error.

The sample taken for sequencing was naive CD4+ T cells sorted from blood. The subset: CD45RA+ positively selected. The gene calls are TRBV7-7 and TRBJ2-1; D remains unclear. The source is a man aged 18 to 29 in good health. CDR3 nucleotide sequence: TGTGCTAGCAGCCTAACGCCTAGCAATGAGCAGTTCTTC. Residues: CASSLTPSNEQFF.